This T cell receptor (beta chain) was captured in a study of metastatic and nonmetastatic thyroid tumors. Prior to thyroid surgery, none of the patients had received any treatment. This clone counts as medium-sized. Trimming pared 2 bases from V and 10 bases from J, leaving 8 bases between. Germline CDR1 reads MNHEY; CDR2 reads SVGAGI. The CDR3 covers 12 residues. TCRdb reassembled clones from the PCR reads with MiXCR. Among 25,000 to 30,000 clones listed, around 15% were seen once. This clonotype was obtained from a female donor with papillary thyroid cancer or a benign thyroid nodule (not recorded which). Some clones in this sample may be carry-over from other donors' samples. Sequenced: blood. V and J are TRBV6-5 and TRBJ1-4; D perhaps matches TRBD1 (6 bases). CDR3 amino acids: CASSYEDRKLFF. DNA of the CDR3: TGTGCCAGCAGTTACGAGGACAGAAAACTGTTTTTT.